One sample yielded the 2 T cell receptor beta chains listed below, sequenced in a study of shared T cell receptors in the human thymus. Clones were read by immunoSEQ multiplex PCR, and TCRdb kept only the in-frame ones, dropping some. Found here are about 710,000 clones, around 87% of them singletons; the top ten hold roughly 0.0089%. This sample was also put to use in a study of human thymus T cells.

What was sequenced was thymocytes. These receptors were collected from a boy less than two years old with a congenital heart defect.

The CDR3 DNA reads TGTGCCAGCAGAACCAACAGGGGGATCAGTCAGCCCCAGCATTTT. This sequence encodes CASRTNRGISQPQHF. This chain uses TRBV28 with TRBJ1-5; 8 bases fit TRBD1. The germline gives CDR1 MDHEN, CDR2 SYDVKM. The CDR3 consists of 15 residues. The trim removed 6 bases at V and 6 bases at J, leaving 10 bases unmatched. Supplemented by reference TRBV28 and TRBJ1-5, the full variable domain reads DVKVTQSSRYLVKRTGEKVFLECVQDMDHENMFWYRQDPGLGLRLIYFSYDVKMKEKGDIPEGYSVSREKKERFSLILESASTNQTSMYLCASRTNRGISQPQHFGDGTRLSIL.

The rearrangement uses TRBV2 and TRBJ2-3; 7 nucleotides line up with TRBD1. The germline V gene has CDR1 SNHLY and CDR2 FYNNEI. V shed 11 bases and J 4 bases; nucleotides not matched to a gene: 27. The CDR3 spans 19 residues. The CDR3 coding sequence is TGTGCCGGAAACAGGGGTTTTTACGTGAGGAGTCCCGGATCAGATACGCAGTATTTT. Protein sequence: CAGNRGFYVRSPGSDTQYF.